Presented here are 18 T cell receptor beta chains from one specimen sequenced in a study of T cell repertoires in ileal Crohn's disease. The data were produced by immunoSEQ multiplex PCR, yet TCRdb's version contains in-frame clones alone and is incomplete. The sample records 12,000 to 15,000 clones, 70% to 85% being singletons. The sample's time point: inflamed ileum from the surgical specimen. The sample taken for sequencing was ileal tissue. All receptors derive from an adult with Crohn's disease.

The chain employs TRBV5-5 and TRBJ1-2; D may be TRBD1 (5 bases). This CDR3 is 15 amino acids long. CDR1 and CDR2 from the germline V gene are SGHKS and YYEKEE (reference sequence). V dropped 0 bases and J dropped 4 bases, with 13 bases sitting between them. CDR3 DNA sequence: TGTGCCAGCAGCTTGGAATACAGGCCTCCCTATGGCTACACCTTC. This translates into CASSLEYRPPYGYTF.

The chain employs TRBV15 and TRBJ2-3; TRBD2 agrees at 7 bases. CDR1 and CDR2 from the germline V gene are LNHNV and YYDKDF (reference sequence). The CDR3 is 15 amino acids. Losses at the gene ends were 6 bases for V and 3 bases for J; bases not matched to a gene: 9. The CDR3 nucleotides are TGTGCCACCAGTACTGGGGGGGTGGGGACAGATACGCAGTATTTT. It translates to CATSTGGVGTDTQYF.

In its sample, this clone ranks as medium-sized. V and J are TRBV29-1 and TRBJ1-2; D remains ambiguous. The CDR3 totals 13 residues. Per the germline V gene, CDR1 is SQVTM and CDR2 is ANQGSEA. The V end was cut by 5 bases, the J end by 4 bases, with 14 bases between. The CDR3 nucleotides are TGCAGCGTTATGGAAGGGTCCAGCTATGGCTACACCTTC. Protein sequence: CSVMEGSSYGYTF. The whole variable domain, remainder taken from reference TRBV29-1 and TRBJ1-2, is SAVISQKPSRDICQRGTSLTIQCQVDSQVTMMFWYRQQPGQSLTLIATANQGSEATYESGFVIDKFPISRPNLTFSTLTVSNMSPEDSSIYLCSVMEGSSYGYTFGSGTRLTVV.

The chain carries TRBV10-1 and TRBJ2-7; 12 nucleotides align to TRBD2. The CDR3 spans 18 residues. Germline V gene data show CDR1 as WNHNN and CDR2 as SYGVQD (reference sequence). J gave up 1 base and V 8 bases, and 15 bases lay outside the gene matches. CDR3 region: CASLRLAGDLGRSYEQYF. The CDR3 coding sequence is TGCGCCAGCTTACGACTAGCGGGGGATTTAGGTCGATCCTACGAGCAGTACTTC.

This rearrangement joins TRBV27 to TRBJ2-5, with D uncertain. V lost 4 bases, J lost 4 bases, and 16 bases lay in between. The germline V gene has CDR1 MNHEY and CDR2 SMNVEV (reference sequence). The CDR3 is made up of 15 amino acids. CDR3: CASSSGPGSTETQYF. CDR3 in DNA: TGTGCCAGCAGTTCAGGACCGGGTAGCACAGAGACCCAGTACTTC.

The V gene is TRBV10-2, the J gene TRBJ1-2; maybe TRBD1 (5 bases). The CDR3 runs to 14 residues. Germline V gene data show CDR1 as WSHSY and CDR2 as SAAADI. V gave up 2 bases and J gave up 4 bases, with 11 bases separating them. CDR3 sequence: CASSEAGRSYGYTF. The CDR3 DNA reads TGCGCCAGCAGTGAGGCAGGGCGCAGCTATGGCTACACCTTC.

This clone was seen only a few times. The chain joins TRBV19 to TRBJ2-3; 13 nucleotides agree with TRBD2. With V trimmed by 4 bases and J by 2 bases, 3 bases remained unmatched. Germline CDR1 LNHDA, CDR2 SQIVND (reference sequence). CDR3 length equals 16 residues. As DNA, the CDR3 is TGTGCCAGTAGTAGGACTAGCGGGGGCTTCACAGATACGCAGTATTTT. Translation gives CASSRTSGGFTDTQYF.

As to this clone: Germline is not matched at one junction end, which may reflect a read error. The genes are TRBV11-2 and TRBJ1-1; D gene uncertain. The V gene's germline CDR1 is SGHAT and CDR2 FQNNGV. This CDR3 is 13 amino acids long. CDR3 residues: CASSRSRNNEAFF. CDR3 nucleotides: TGTGCCAGCAGCCGAAGCAGGAACAATGAAGCTTTCTTT. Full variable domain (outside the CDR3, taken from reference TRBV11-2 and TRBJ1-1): EAGVAQSPRYKIIEKRQSVAFWCNPISGHATLYWYQQILGQGPKLLIQFQNNGVVDDSQLPKDRFSAERLKGVDSTLKIQPAKLEDSAVYLCASSRSRNNEAFFGQGTRLTVV.

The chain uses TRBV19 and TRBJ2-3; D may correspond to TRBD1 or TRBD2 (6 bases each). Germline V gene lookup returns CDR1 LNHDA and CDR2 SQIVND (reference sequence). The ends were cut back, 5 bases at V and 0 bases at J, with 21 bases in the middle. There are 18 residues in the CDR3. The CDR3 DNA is TGTGCCAGTAGTCCGTCGCGCGGGGCCACAGGGAGCACAGATACGCAGTATTTT. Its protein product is CASSPSRGATGSTDTQYF.

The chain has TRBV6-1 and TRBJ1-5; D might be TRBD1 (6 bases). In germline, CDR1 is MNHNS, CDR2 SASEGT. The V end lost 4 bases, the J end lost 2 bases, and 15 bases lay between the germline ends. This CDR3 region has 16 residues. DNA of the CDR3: TGTGCCAGCAGTGGTTACAGGGCGGGGGGCAATCAGCCCCAGCATTTT. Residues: CASSGYRAGGNQPQHF.

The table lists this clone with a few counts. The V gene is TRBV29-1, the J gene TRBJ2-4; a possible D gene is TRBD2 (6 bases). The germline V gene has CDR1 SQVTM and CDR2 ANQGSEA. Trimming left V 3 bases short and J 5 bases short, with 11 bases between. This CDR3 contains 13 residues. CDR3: CSVEGGSQNIQYF. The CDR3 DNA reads TGCAGCGTTGAGGGGGGAAGCCAAAACATTCAGTACTTC. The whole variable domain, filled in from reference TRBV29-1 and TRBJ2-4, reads SAVISQKPSRDICQRGTSLTIQCQVDSQVTMMFWYRQQPGQSLTLIATANQGSEATYESGFVIDKFPISRPNLTFSTLTVSNMSPEDSSIYLCSVEGGSQNIQYFGAGTRLSVL.

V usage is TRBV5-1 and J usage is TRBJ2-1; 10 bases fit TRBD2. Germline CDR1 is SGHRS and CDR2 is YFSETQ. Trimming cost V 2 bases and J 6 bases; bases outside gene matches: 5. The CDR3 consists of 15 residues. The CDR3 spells CASSFRSSGGNEQFF. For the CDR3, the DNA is TGCGCCAGCAGCTTCAGGTCTAGCGGGGGCAATGAGCAGTTCTTC.

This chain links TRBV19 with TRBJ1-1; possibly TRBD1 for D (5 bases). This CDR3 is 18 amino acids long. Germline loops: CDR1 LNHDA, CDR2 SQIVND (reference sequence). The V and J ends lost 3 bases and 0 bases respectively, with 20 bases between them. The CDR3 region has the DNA TGTGCCAGTAGTATCGACAGCTCCTTAGGGGCCATGAACACTGAAGCTTTCTTT. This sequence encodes CASSIDSSLGAMNTEAFF.

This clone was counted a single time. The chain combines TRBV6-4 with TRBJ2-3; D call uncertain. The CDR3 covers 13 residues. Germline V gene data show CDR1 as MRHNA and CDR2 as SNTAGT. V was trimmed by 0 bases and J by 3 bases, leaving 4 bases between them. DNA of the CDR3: TGTGCCAGCAGTGACTCAGAGACAGATACGCAGTATTTT. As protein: CASSDSETDTQYF.

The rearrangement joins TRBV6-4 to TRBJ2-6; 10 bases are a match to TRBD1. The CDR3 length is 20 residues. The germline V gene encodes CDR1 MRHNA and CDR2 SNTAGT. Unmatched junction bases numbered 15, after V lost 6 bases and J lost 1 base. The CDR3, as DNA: TGTGCCAGCAGGATCGGGACAGGGGAAATCGGGGGGTCTGGGGCCAACGTCCTGACTTTC. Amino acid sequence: CASRIGTGEIGGSGANVLTF.

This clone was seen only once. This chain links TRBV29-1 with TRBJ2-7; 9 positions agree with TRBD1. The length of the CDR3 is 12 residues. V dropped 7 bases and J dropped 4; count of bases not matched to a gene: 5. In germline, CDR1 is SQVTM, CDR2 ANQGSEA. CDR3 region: CSARDRAYEQYF. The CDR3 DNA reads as TGCAGCGCTCGGGACAGGGCTTACGAGCAGTACTTC.

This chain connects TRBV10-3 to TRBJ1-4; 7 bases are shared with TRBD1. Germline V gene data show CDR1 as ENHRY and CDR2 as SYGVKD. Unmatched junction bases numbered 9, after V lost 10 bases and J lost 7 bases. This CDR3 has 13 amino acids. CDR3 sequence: CASSGGGSEKLFF. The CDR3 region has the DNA TGTGCCAGCTCAGGGGGAGGGAGTGAAAAACTGTTTTTT.

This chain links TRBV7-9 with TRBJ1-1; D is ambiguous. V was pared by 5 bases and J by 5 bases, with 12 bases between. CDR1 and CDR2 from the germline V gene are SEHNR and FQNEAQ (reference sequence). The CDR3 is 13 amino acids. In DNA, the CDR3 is TGTGCCAGCAGCATAGAGCATGGGACTGAAGCTTTCTTT. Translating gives CASSIEHGTEAFF. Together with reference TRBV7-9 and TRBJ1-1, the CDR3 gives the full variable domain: DTGVSQNPRHKITKRGQNVTFRCDPISEHNRLYWYRQTLGQGPEFLTYFQNEAQLEKSRLLSDRFSAERPKGSFSTLEIQRTEQGDSAMYLCASSIEHGTEAFFGQGTRLTVV.